The 30 T cell receptor beta chains in this list originate from one sample, sequenced in a study of blood T cell repertoires in COVID-19. This table comes from immunoSEQ multiplex PCR, and its TCRdb copy is limited to in-frame clones, with some not included. The sample lists 88,000 or so clones, 65% to 90% seen once, with 3.8% in the top ten. What was sequenced was peripheral blood. These TCRs come from a man in his sixties with acute or convalescent COVID-19.

The chain employs TRBV7-9 and TRBJ2-5, with D tentatively TRBD2 (6 bases). The CDR3 extends over 14 amino acids. Trimming left V 6 bases short and J 0 bases short, with 11 bases between. Germline V gives CDR1 SEHNR, CDR2 FQNEAQ (reference sequence). For the CDR3, the DNA is TGTGCCAGCAGTCGCGGGGACTACCAAGAGACCCAGTACTTC. This sequence encodes CASSRGDYQETQYF.

The V and J genes are TRBV2 and TRBJ1-2; 7 bases fit TRBD1. This CDR3 has 13 residues. V lost 7 bases to trimming and J lost 4 bases; unmatched junction nucleotides: 6. Germline V CDR1 and CDR2: SNHLY, FYNNEI. The CDR3 nucleotides are TGTGCCAGCACCCCGGACAGGAGCTATGGCTACACCTTC. Translation: CASTPDRSYGYTF.

V usage is TRBV5-8 and J usage is TRBJ1-5, with 8 bases fitting TRBD1. V shed 5 bases and J 4 bases; nucleotides not matched to a gene: 8. The germline V gene has CDR1 SGHTS and CDR2 YDEGEE. The CDR3 runs 15 residues. The CDR3 sequence is CASSRWTGRNQPQHF. CDR3 DNA: TGTGCCAGCAGTCGCTGGACAGGGAGGAATCAGCCCCAGCATTTT.

CDR3 sequence (DNA): TGTGCCAGCAGTGAAACGACAGGGGGCTCGATCTATGGCTACACCTTC. Protein: CASSETTGGSIYGYTF. This rearrangement joins TRBV6-4 to TRBJ1-2; 10 bases are shared with TRBD1. V trimming: 3 bases; J trimming: 4 bases; junction bases outside the gene matches: 8. Per germline, CDR1 MRHNA and CDR2 SNTAGT. This CDR3 is built from 16 residues.

The chain recombines TRBV11-1 with TRBJ2-7; the match to TRBD1 covers 10 bases. V lost 4 bases to trimming and J lost 1 base; unmatched junction nucleotides: 1. Germline CDR1 is SGHAT and CDR2 is FQDESV (reference sequence). The CDR3 sequence is 14 residues long. CDR3 sequence reads: CASSSGQGSYEQYF. CDR3 bases: TGTGCCAGCAGCTCGGGACAGGGGTCCTACGAGCAGTACTTC.

This clone was seen only once. The genes are TRBV6-5 and TRBJ1-2; TRBD1 matches 9 bases. This CDR3 comprises 15 residues. With V trimmed by 2 bases and J by 4 bases, 5 bases remained unmatched. CDR1 and CDR2 (germline): MNHEY, SVGAGI. The CDR3 reads CASSYPGTGTYGYTF. For the CDR3, the DNA is TGTGCCAGCAGTTACCCTGGGACAGGGACCTATGGCTACACCTTC.

This chain connects TRBV11-2 to TRBJ2-1; D is ambiguous. Deletions cut 0 bases from V and 7 bases from J, with 7 bases between. CDR3 size: 13 residues. Germline values: CDR1 SGHAT, CDR2 FQNNGV. CDR3 sequence reads: CASSLDSWNEQFF. DNA for the CDR3: TGTGCCAGCAGCTTAGATAGCTGGAATGAGCAGTTCTTC.

V usage is TRBV2 and J usage is TRBJ1-5; the D gene is possibly TRBD1 (5 bases). This CDR3 contains 14 residues. V was cut by 4 bases and J by 5 bases, with 12 bases left in between. CDR1 SNHLY and CDR2 FYNNEI come from the germline V gene. The CDR3 sequence is CASSGGWGDQPQHF. In DNA, the CDR3 is TGTGCCAGCAGTGGGGGTTGGGGGGATCAGCCCCAGCATTTT.

The chain combines TRBV5-5 with TRBJ2-7; TRBD2 aligns across 7 bases. Trimming at V came to 4 bases and at J to 0 bases, leaving 4 bases not matched to a gene. From germline, CDR1 is SGHKS and CDR2 YYEKEE (reference sequence). This CDR3 contains 14 residues. CDR3 sequence: CASSISGVSYEQYF. Written as DNA, the CDR3 is TGTGCCAGCAGCATAAGCGGGGTCTCCTACGAGCAGTACTTC. The whole variable domain, remainder taken from reference TRBV5-5 and TRBJ2-7, is DAGVTQSPTHLIKTRGQQVTLRCSPISGHKSVSWYQQVLGQGPQFIFQYYEKEERGRGNFPDRFSARQFPNYSSELNVNALLLGDSALYLCASSISGVSYEQYFGPGTRLTVT.

The genes are TRBV11-3 and TRBJ2-3; 10 nucleotides line up with TRBD2. Germline loops: CDR1 SGHNT, CDR2 YENEEA. V lost 3 bases and J lost 0; bases outside the gene matches: 6. The CDR3 consists of 17 residues. For the CDR3, the DNA is TGTGCCAGCAGCTTTGGGGCTAGCGGGAGAAGCACAGATACGCAGTATTTT. Translating gives CASSFGASGRSTDTQYF.

V gene TRBV20-1 combines with J gene TRBJ2-7, with 7 bases that match TRBD1. Trimming cost V 8 bases and J 4 bases; bases outside gene matches: 5. The CDR3 loop spans 11 amino acids. Germline V gene data show CDR1 as DFQATT and CDR2 as SNEGSKA (reference sequence). CDR3 nucleotides: TGCAGTCCGGGACAGCAATACGAGCAGTACTTC. It encodes CSPGQQYEQYF.

This clone has a handful of counts. The rearrangement joins TRBV30 to TRBJ1-6; TRBD1 is a possible D gene (5 bases). V dropped 4 bases and J dropped 7 bases, with 20 bases sitting between them. The CDR3 is 16 amino acids. In germline, CDR1 is GTSNPN, CDR2 SVGIG (reference sequence). This CDR3 reads CAWTPYRFFMNSPLHF. CDR3 nucleotide sequence: TGTGCCTGGACCCCCTACAGGTTTTTTATGAATTCACCCCTCCACTTT.

The chain recombines TRBV7-9 with TRBJ2-1; possibly TRBD2 for D (6 bases). Germline V gene data show CDR1 as SEHNR and CDR2 as FQNEAQ (reference sequence). Trimming shortened V by 5 bases and J by 0 bases, and 11 bases separated the two germline ends. The length of the CDR3 is 15 residues. The CDR3 spells CASSRVSGSYNEQFF. CDR3 DNA: TGTGCCAGCAGCCGAGTTAGCGGCTCCTACAATGAGCAGTTCTTC.

The count of this clone is one. The chain combines TRBV9 with TRBJ1-1; no clear D. V lost 0 bases and J lost 2, with 17 bases in between. The CDR3 consists of 17 residues. Germline CDR1 is SGDLS and CDR2 is YYNGEE. CDR3 DNA sequence: TGTGCCAGCAGCGTAGTAAGCGGCCAAATCCAAAACACTGAAGCTTTCTTT. Its translation: CASSVVSGQIQNTEAFF. Full variable domain (rest looked up from reference TRBV9 and TRBJ1-1): DSGVTQTPKHLITATGQRVTLRCSPRSGDLSVYWYQQSLDQGLQFLIQYYNGEERAKGNILERFSAQQFPDLHSELNLSSLELGDSALYFCASSVVSGQIQNTEAFFGQGTRLTVV.

V usage is TRBV30 and J usage is TRBJ2-3; TRBD1 matches 10 bases. The CDR3 has 15 residues. The trim removed 5 bases at V and 4 bases at J, leaving 9 bases unmatched. CDR1 and CDR2 (germline): GTSNPN, SVGIG (reference sequence). CDR3 coding DNA: TGTGCCTGGGAAACACGGACAGGGGGACCAGATACGCAGTATTTT. Translation: CAWETRTGGPDTQYF.

The chain carries TRBV9 and TRBJ2-2; D may be TRBD1 (6 bases). The CDR3 consists of 16 residues. The V gene lost 3 bases and the J gene lost 1 base, with 13 bases spanning the gap. CDR1 and CDR2 (germline): SGDLS, YYNGEE. For the CDR3, the DNA is TGTGCCAGCAGCGGAGGGAGACAGGAGAACACCGGGGAGCTGTTTTTT. Protein product: CASSGGRQENTGELFF.

This clone appeared once. This rearrangement joins TRBV5-1 to TRBJ2-7, with 7 bases matching TRBD1. CDR1 is SGHRS, CDR2 YFSETQ, per germline. The CDR3 spans 14 residues. After removal of 3 bases from V and 2 bases from J, the junction contained 5 bases not matched to a gene. The CDR3 coding sequence is TGCGCCAGCAGCTGGGGGACAGAGCCCTACGAGCAGTACTTC. Protein sequence: CASSWGTEPYEQYF.

The chain joins TRBV7-3 to TRBJ2-7, with D possibly TRBD2 on 6 matching bases. In germline, CDR1 is SGHTA, CDR2 FQGTGA. CDR3 length: 14 residues. Trimming removed 5 bases at V and 4 bases at J, with 15 bases between. This CDR3 is CASSQGPGLYEQYF. The CDR3 bases are TGTGCCAGCAGCCAGGGTCCGGGACTTTACGAGCAGTACTTC.

In this sample, this clone turned up once. The chain employs TRBV2 and TRBJ2-7, with 7 bases that match TRBD1. With 6 bases clipped from V and 7 bases from J, the junction kept 15 bases outside the gene matches. The germline CDR1 and CDR2 sequences are SNHLY and FYNNEI. This CDR3 has 15 amino acids. The CDR3 loop reads CASRYTRQGGGEQYF. CDR3 DNA sequence: TGTGCCAGCAGGTATACCAGACAGGGCGGAGGAGAGCAGTACTTC.

CDR3 loop: CSVGRGTGELFF. CDR3 in DNA: TGCAGCGTTGGGCGGGGAACCGGGGAGCTGTTTTTT. V gene TRBV29-1 combines with J gene TRBJ2-2; TRBD2 might be the D (6 bases). CDR3 length: 12 amino acids. Trimming removed 4 bases from V and 5 bases from J, with 8 bases in between. Per germline, CDR1 SQVTM and CDR2 ANQGSEA.

V and J are TRBV5-1 and TRBJ2-1; 13 bases are a match to TRBD2. The CDR3 spans 14 residues. V was clipped by 0 bases and J by 12 bases; unmatched bases: 3. The V gene's germline CDR1 is SGHRS and CDR2 YFSETQ. The CDR3 loop reads CASSLELAGGLQFF. For the CDR3, the DNA is TGCGCCAGCAGCTTGGAACTAGCGGGGGGGTTGCAGTTCTTC.

This clone was found a few times. The rearrangement links TRBV19 to TRBJ1-2; 8 nucleotides match TRBD1. Germline trimming cut 3 bases from V and 8 bases from J; bases unmatched to any gene: 8. Germline-derived CDR1 and CDR2 are LNHDA and SQIVND (reference sequence). The CDR3 loop spans 14 amino acids. The chain's CDR3 is CASSMPDRGDGYTF. The CDR3 DNA follows: TGTGCCAGTAGTATGCCCGACAGGGGCGACGGCTACACCTTC. The full variable domain, its missing parts supplied by reference TRBV19 and TRBJ1-2, is DGGITQSPKYLFRKEGQNVTLSCEQNLNHDAMYWYRQDPGQGLRLIYYSQIVNDFQKGDIAEGYSVSREKKESFPLTVTSAQKNPTAFYLCASSMPDRGDGYTFGSGTRLTVV.

This chain links TRBV29-1 with TRBJ2-5; no definite D call. The V gene's germline CDR1 is SQVTM and CDR2 ANQGSEA. The CDR3 extends over 11 amino acids. The V gene lost 5 bases and the J gene lost 4 bases, with 8 bases spanning the gap. The CDR3 DNA is TGCAGCGTTCTCCCGGTAGAGACCCAGTACTTC. Amino acids: CSVLPVETQYF.

The V call is TRBV6-1, the J call TRBJ1-5; 9 bases map to TRBD1. Germline CDR1 MNHNS, CDR2 SASEGT. The CDR3 spans 16 residues. V trimming: 0 bases; J trimming: 4 bases; junction bases outside the gene matches: 4. CDR3 coding DNA: TGTGCCAGCAGTGAAGCCCCCGGGACAGGGAATCAGCCCCAGCATTTT. Its translation is CASSEAPGTGNQPQHF.

The rearrangement links TRBV4-3 to TRBJ1-6; no clear D. Germline values: CDR1 LGHNA, CDR2 YSLEER. There are 14 residues in the CDR3. V was shortened by 1 base and J by 5 bases, with 6 bases between the two germline ends. CDR3 bases: TGCGCCAGCAGCCAAGGATCGGATAATTCACCCCTCCACTTT. Encoded protein: CASSQGSDNSPLHF.

This chain links TRBV18 with TRBJ2-2, with TRBD1 matching 7 bases. V lost 4 bases, J lost 2 bases, and 1 base stayed unmatched. CDR1 is KGHSH and CDR2 is LQKENI in the germline V gene. There are 14 residues in the CDR3. As DNA, the CDR3 is TGTGCCAGCTCACAGGGGGCCAACACCGGGGAGCTGTTTTTT. Translated: CASSQGANTGELFF. The variable domain in full, completed from reference TRBV18 and TRBJ2-2, reads NAGVMQNPRHLVRRRGQEARLRCSPMKGHSHVYWYRQLPEEGLKFMVYLQKENIIDESGMPKERFSAEFPKEGPSILRIQQVVRGDSAAYFCASSQGANTGELFFGEGSRLTVL.

The CDR3 protein is CASSYRDSIYEQYF. The CDR3, as DNA: TGTGCCAGCAGTTACCGGGACTCAATCTACGAGCAGTACTTC. The J gene is TRBJ2-7, the V gene TRBV6-5; a possible D gene is TRBD2 (6 bases). Germline lookup yields CDR1 MNHEY and CDR2 SVGAGI. CDR3 length: 14 residues. Trimming took 2 bases from V and 3 from J, leaving 11 bases between them.

The chain is built from TRBV3-1 (or the pseudogene TRBV3-2) and TRBJ2-5; D is undetermined. Deletions cut 0 bases from V and 4 bases from J, with 3 bases between. The CDR3 extends over 12 amino acids. CDR1 and CDR2 (germline): LGHDT, YNNKEL (reference sequence). This CDR3 is CASSQDRETQYF. The CDR3 bases are TGTGCCAGCAGCCAAGATCGAGAGACCCAGTACTTC.

The chain links TRBV4-3 to TRBJ1-1; possibly TRBD1 for D (5 bases). The CDR3 runs 13 residues. From germline, CDR1 is LGHNA and CDR2 YSLEER. V lost 4 bases and J 6 bases, leaving 12 bases between the germline ends. The chain's CDR3 is CASSRDLGAEAFF. CDR3 nucleotide sequence: TGCGCCAGCAGCCGAGACCTAGGGGCTGAAGCTTTCTTT.

This clone has only one observation. V and J are TRBV4-3 and TRBJ1-5; D may be TRBD1 (6 bases). Germline V lookup: CDR1 LGHNA, CDR2 YSLEER. The CDR3 is 15 residues long. Trimming cost V 4 bases and J 2 bases, with 12 bases left between them. The CDR3 nucleotides read TGCGCCAGCAGCCCAAACAGGGTCGGCAATCAGCCCCAGCATTTT. It encodes CASSPNRVGNQPQHF.